These 23 T cell receptor beta chains came from one sample sequenced in a study of blood T cell repertoires in COVID-19. Clones were sequenced by immunoSEQ multiplex PCR, and TCRdb holds only the in-frame ones, with some missing. This sample carries about 150,000 clones, roughly 80% of them seen once, and the ten largest clones take around 10%. The specimen sequenced was peripheral blood. Receptor source: a woman in her sixties with COVID-19, enrolled during active disease.

This clone was detected only a few times. The gene calls are TRBV5-6 and TRBJ2-7; possibly TRBD1 for D (6 bases). Trimming shortened V by 4 bases and J by 1 base, and 12 bases separated the two germline ends. CDR3 length: 14 residues. The germline CDR1 and CDR2 sequences are SGHDT and YYEEEE. As DNA, the CDR3 is TGTGCCAGCAGCAACCCCGGGACATCCTACGAGCAGTACTTC. Translating gives CASSNPGTSYEQYF.

The V gene is TRBV19, the J gene TRBJ1-6; 8 nucleotides line up with TRBD1. Germline V gives CDR1 LNHDA, CDR2 SQIVND (reference sequence). The CDR3 is 15 amino acids. J gave up 4 bases and V 1 base, and 0 bases lay outside the gene matches. The CDR3 DNA sequence: TGTGCCAGTAGTATAGGGACAGGGTATAATTCACCCCTCCACTTT. Encoded protein: CASSIGTGYNSPLHF. Full variable domain (missing parts from reference TRBV19 and TRBJ1-6): DGGITQSPKYLFRKEGQNVTLSCEQNLNHDAMYWYRQDPGQGLRLIYYSQIVNDFQKGDIAEGYSVSREKKESFPLTVTSAQKNPTAFYLCASSIGTGYNSPLHFGNGTRLTVT.

This rearrangement joins TRBV5-1 to TRBJ2-3, with 8 nucleotides matching TRBD2. This CDR3 spans 14 amino acids. Germline CDR1 SGHRS, CDR2 YFSETQ. J gave up 4 bases and V 0 bases, and 1 base lay outside the gene matches. CDR3 in DNA: TGCGCCAGCAGCTTGGCACTAGCGGCAGATACGCAGTATTTT. Translation: CASSLALAADTQYF.

This sequence joins TRBV18 and TRBJ1-2; D remains ambiguous. Trimming took 0 bases from V and 5 from J, leaving 4 bases between them. The CDR3 sequence is 12 residues long. Per germline, CDR1 KGHSH and CDR2 LQKENI. CDR3 DNA: TGTGCCAGCTCACCACCCGGTTATGGCTACACCTTC. Translating it yields CASSPPGYGYTF.

The chain combines TRBV5-5 with TRBJ1-2; D is unresolved. This CDR3 has 13 amino acids. Trimming took off 1 base at V and 3 bases at J, with 7 bases between the two ends. Germline V CDR1 and CDR2: SGHKS, YYEKEE (reference sequence). CDR3 sequence reads: CASSLLADYGYTF. The CDR3 nucleotides read TGTGCCAGCAGCTTGCTGGCGGACTATGGCTACACCTTC.

The rearrangement links TRBV18 to TRBJ1-3; D remains unclear. CDR1 is KGHSH, CDR2 LQKENI, per germline. With 10 bases removed from V and 1 base from J, the gap between germline ends came to 11 bases. The CDR3 contains 13 residues. This CDR3 is CATRVESGNTIYF. In nucleotides, the CDR3 is TGTGCCACCCGAGTTGAGTCTGGAAACACCATATATTTT.

The V and J genes are TRBV27 and TRBJ1-4; no clear D gene. Germline lookup yields CDR1 MNHEY and CDR2 SMNVEV (reference sequence). The CDR3 is 16 residues long. Trimming removed 6 bases at V and 8 bases at J, with 22 bases between. Here the CDR3 reads CASSPEARPWVEKLFF. The CDR3 DNA reads as TGTGCCAGCAGCCCAGAGGCGCGGCCGTGGGTGGAAAAACTGTTTTTT.

The chain carries TRBV19 and TRBJ2-6, with TRBD1 as a possible D gene (6 bases). The CDR3 extends over 14 amino acids. Between the trimmed V and J ends, which lost 2 bases and 4 bases, there was a span of 6 bases. Germline-derived CDR1 and CDR2 are LNHDA and SQIVND (reference sequence). The CDR3 DNA reads as TGTGCCAGTAGTATAACAGGGGGGGCCAACGTCCTGACTTTC. This translates into CASSITGGANVLTF. The full variable domain, with the rest looked up from reference TRBV19 and TRBJ2-6, is DGGITQSPKYLFRKEGQNVTLSCEQNLNHDAMYWYRQDPGQGLRLIYYSQIVNDFQKGDIAEGYSVSREKKESFPLTVTSAQKNPTAFYLCASSITGGANVLTFGAGSRLTVL.

The rearrangement joins TRBV2 to TRBJ2-6; 10 nucleotides match TRBD1. Germline lookup yields CDR1 SNHLY and CDR2 FYNNEI. The V segment lost 2 bases and the J segment 3 bases; nucleotides outside the gene matches: 7. The CDR3 runs 18 residues. CDR3: CASSEKTGGLRGANVLTF. The CDR3 DNA is TGTGCCAGCAGTGAAAAGACAGGGGGCTTGCGTGGGGCCAACGTCCTGACTTTC.

The chain employs TRBV7-9 and TRBJ2-1; D uncertain. This CDR3 is built from 14 residues. The V end lost 5 bases, the J end lost 4 bases, and 12 bases lay between the germline ends. From germline, CDR1 is SEHNR and CDR2 FQNEAQ (reference sequence). The CDR3 protein is CASSLSRAYNEQFF. The CDR3 coding sequence is TGTGCCAGCAGCCTATCTCGCGCGTACAATGAGCAGTTCTTC.

The chain recombines TRBV19 with TRBJ2-1, with 8 bases that match TRBD1. CDR1 is LNHDA, CDR2 SQIVND, per germline (reference sequence). J lost 5 bases, V lost 5 bases, and 5 bases had no gene match. CDR3 length equals 14 residues. CDR3 in amino acids: CASSLRQGNNEQFF. As DNA, the CDR3 is TGTGCCAGTAGTTTACGACAGGGGAACAATGAGCAGTTCTTC.

V is TRBV18 and J is TRBJ1-1; maybe TRBD1 (6 bases). The V and J ends lost 3 bases and 3 bases respectively, with 14 bases between them. This CDR3 is built from 15 residues. From germline, CDR1 is KGHSH and CDR2 LQKENI. The CDR3 here is CASSPGNRVDTEAFF. The CDR3 nucleotides read TGTGCCAGCTCACCCGGGAACAGGGTGGACACTGAAGCTTTCTTT.

This clone was observed a few times. The chain uses TRBV6-5 and TRBJ1-3; tentatively, D is TRBD1 (5 bases). This CDR3 comprises 16 residues. The germline CDR1 and CDR2 sequences are MNHEY and SVGAGI. The V end was cut by 4 bases, the J end by 0 bases, with 13 bases between. The CDR3 loop reads CASSSAGSGSGNTIYF. The CDR3 DNA is TGTGCCAGCAGTTCGGCAGGGTCAGGCTCTGGAAACACCATATATTTT.

The chain links TRBV6-1 to TRBJ1-1; D gene uncertain. This CDR3 comprises 14 residues. Germline CDR1 is MNHNS and CDR2 is SASEGT. Trimming removed 2 bases from V and 3 bases from J, with 10 bases in between. CDR3 loop: CASSERHRDTEAFF. The CDR3 coding sequence is TGTGCCAGCAGTGAAAGGCACAGAGACACTGAAGCTTTCTTT.

The chain is built from TRBV6-5 and TRBJ2-7; 7 nucleotides match TRBD1. Germline lookup yields CDR1 MNHEY and CDR2 SVGAGI. The trim removed 6 bases at V and 1 base at J, leaving 3 bases unmatched. This CDR3 is built from 13 residues. DNA for the CDR3: TGTGCCAGCAGGAACAGGGGTTCCTACGAGCAGTACTTC. Translating gives CASRNRGSYEQYF.

This chain uses TRBV5-1 with TRBJ1-6; 10 nucleotides align to TRBD1. Germline CDR1 is SGHRS and CDR2 is YFSETQ. This CDR3 is 16 amino acids long. The trim removed 3 bases at V and 5 bases at J, leaving 5 bases unmatched. The CDR3 region is CASSSSTGGNNSPLHF. The DNA of the CDR3 is TGCGCCAGCAGCTCCTCGACAGGGGGCAATAATTCACCCCTCCACTTT.

V usage is TRBV6-1 and J usage is TRBJ1-5; possibly TRBD1 for D (5 bases). CDR1 is MNHNS, CDR2 SASEGT, per germline. Trimming shortened V by 3 bases and J by 4 bases, and 16 bases separated the two germline ends. The CDR3 runs 16 residues. Here the CDR3 reads CASSDPGGGKNQPQHF. As DNA, the CDR3 is TGTGCCAGCAGTGACCCCGGCGGGGGGAAGAATCAGCCCCAGCATTTT.

The chain employs TRBV18 and TRBJ1-1, with a weak D call TRBD1 (5 bases). With 2 bases removed from V and 5 bases from J, the gap between germline ends came to 15 bases. CDR1 KGHSH and CDR2 LQKENI come from the germline V gene. CDR3 length: 15 residues. The CDR3 region is CASSPAASGGTEAFF. The CDR3 DNA reads TGTGCCAGCTCACCAGCGGCAAGCGGGGGAACTGAAGCTTTCTTT.

The J gene is TRBJ1-1, the V gene TRBV10-3; weak D call: TRBD1 (6 bases). The CDR3 is made up of 13 amino acids. Deletions cut 6 bases from V and 2 bases from J, with 10 bases between. Looked up from germline, CDR1 is ENHRY and CDR2 is SYGVKD. CDR3 bases: TGTGCCATCAGCCCGGGACAAAACACTGAAGCTTTCTTT. It codes for CAISPGQNTEAFF.

The V and J genes are TRBV27 and TRBJ1-4; D is perhaps TRBD1 (6 bases). V was shortened by 2 bases and J by 7 bases, with 11 bases between the two germline ends. CDR3 length: 14 amino acids. Germline CDR1 is MNHEY and CDR2 is SMNVEV (reference sequence). The CDR3 DNA reads TGTGCCAGCAGTTTACGGGGGGCAGGTGAAAAACTGTTTTTT. It is translated as CASSLRGAGEKLFF.

The CDR3 DNA sequence: TGTGCCAGCAGCCTTTTAGCGGGAGTGAAGTATGAGCAGTTCTTC. This gives the protein CASSLLAGVKYEQFF. The genes are TRBV3-1 (or the pseudogene TRBV3-2) and TRBJ2-1; 9 positions agree with TRBD2. CDR1 is LGHDT, CDR2 YNNKEL, per germline (reference sequence). This CDR3 spans 15 amino acids. With 4 bases clipped from V and 8 bases from J, the junction kept 9 bases outside the gene matches.

V is TRBV25-1 and J is TRBJ2-2; 7 bases are shared with TRBD1. After removal of 4 bases from V and 6 bases from J, the junction contained 11 bases not matched to a gene. This CDR3 region has 16 residues. Looked up from germline, CDR1 is MGHDK and CDR2 is SYGVNS. The CDR3 sequence is CASSVDRVIGSGELFF. CDR3 coding DNA: TGTGCCAGCAGTGTAGACAGGGTGATTGGGTCCGGGGAGCTGTTTTTT.

The chain links TRBV11-2 to TRBJ1-1; D not resolved. Trimming left V 7 bases short and J 0 bases short, with 9 bases between. Germline CDR1 and CDR2: SGHAT and FQNNGV. CDR3 length equals 13 residues. CDR3 nucleotides: TGTGCCAGCACCCGACAAATGAACACTGAAGCTTTCTTT. This sequence encodes CASTRQMNTEAFF.